Below, 8 T cell receptor beta chains from the same sample are listed, as sequenced in a study of blood T cells in healthy people across ages. Primers used in a second PCR of about 6 to 11 cycles were a sample-barcoded 5' primer and a J-beta primer mix. Using its own MiXCR run on the 5' RACE reads, TCRdb lists one record per CDR3 protein. The sample has under 2,000,000 distinct CDR3 sequences, about 50% seen once. Sequencing was performed on blood. Receptors originate from a woman aged 40-49 years in good health.

This clonotype was counted between two and nine times. The chain has TRBV6-1 and TRBJ2-5; 9 bases line up with TRBD2. Trimming took 7 bases from V and 4 from J; bases not matched to a gene: 7. The CDR3 is 14 amino acids. In germline, CDR1 is MNHNS, CDR2 SASEGT. CDR3 amino acids: CASNRPGLAETQYF. As DNA, the CDR3 is TGTGCCAGCAACAGACCGGGACTAGCAGAGACCCAGTACTTC.

The rearrangement links TRBV7-2 to TRBJ2-4; maybe TRBD2 (6 bases). V was trimmed by 1 base and J by 7 bases, leaving 11 bases between them. Germline CDR1 SGHTA, CDR2 FQGNSA. The CDR3 length is 14 residues. Written as DNA, the CDR3 is TGTGCCAGCAGCTTAGGAAGTACTAGCAACATTCAGTACTTC. Protein sequence: CASSLGSTSNIQYF.

The V and J genes are TRBV7-3 and TRBJ2-1; 8 bases align to TRBD1. Germline V gene lookup returns CDR1 SGHTA and CDR2 FQGTGA. V shed 4 bases, J shed 7 bases, and the junction held 15 bases outside the gene matches. The CDR3 covers 17 residues. The CDR3 DNA is TGTGCCAGCAGCTACGTACAGGGACAGGTAGCAAGGAATGAGCAGTTCTTC. Translated: CASSYVQGQVARNEQFF.

J is TRBJ2-1 and V is TRBV29-1; 8 bases line up with TRBD2. The junction had 7 bases not matched to a gene; V was cut back by 5 bases and J by 7 bases. There are 13 residues in the CDR3. Germline V lookup: CDR1 SQVTM, CDR2 ANQGSEA. The CDR3 spells CSVSPGGANEQFF. CDR3 nucleotide sequence: TGCAGCGTTTCCCCGGGGGGGGCAAATGAGCAGTTCTTC.

The rearrangement uses TRBV29-1 and TRBJ1-2, with a possible D match to TRBD1 (6 bases). Germline V gene sequence: CDR1 SQVTM, CDR2 ANQGSEA. The V gene lost 6 bases and the J gene lost 4 bases, with 12 bases spanning the gap. The CDR3 has 12 amino acids. CDR3 region: CSVGGQSYGYTF. CDR3 in DNA: TGCAGCGTCGGCGGACAGAGCTATGGCTACACCTTC. Variable domain in full (rest from reference TRBV29-1 and TRBJ1-2): SAVISQKPSRDICQRGTSLTIQCQVDSQVTMMFWYRQQPGQSLTLIATANQGSEATYESGFVIDKFPISRPNLTFSTLTVSNMSPEDSSIYLCSVGGQSYGYTFGSGTRLTVV.

This chain links TRBV7-9 with TRBJ2-1; D is unclear. V was pared by 2 bases and J by 6 bases, with 17 bases between. The CDR3 is 16 amino acids. Germline CDR1 reads SEHNR; CDR2 reads FQNEAQ (reference sequence). For the CDR3, the DNA is TGTGCCAGCAGCTTAACCGGGCCTCTTCCCATCAATGAGCAGTTCTTC. This translates into CASSLTGPLPINEQFF.

The V call is TRBV28, the J call TRBJ1-1; D unclear. Germline V lookup: CDR1 MDHEN, CDR2 SYDVKM. The V gene lost 5 bases and the J gene lost 2 bases, with 9 bases spanning the gap. The CDR3 has 13 amino acids. This CDR3 is CASSASFNTEAFF. In DNA form, the CDR3 reads TGTGCCAGCAGTGCAAGCTTTAACACTGAAGCTTTCTTT.

The gene calls are TRBV20-1 and TRBJ2-2; a weak D match, TRBD2 (6 bases). CDR1 is DFQATT and CDR2 is SNEGSKA in the germline V gene (reference sequence). The CDR3 extends over 17 amino acids. Deletions cut 0 bases from V and 3 bases from J, with 17 bases between. The CDR3 loop reads CSAREGRGPSDTGELFF. CDR3 coding DNA: TGCAGTGCTAGAGAGGGGCGGGGACCATCCGACACCGGGGAGCTGTTTTTT.